Shown below are 20 T cell receptor beta chains from a single sample sequenced in a study of CD8+CD57+ T cells in acquired aplastic anemia. CDR3 and TCR beta VDJ profiling relied on a genomic DNA template. TCRdb itself ran the reads through MiXCR, one entry per CDR3 protein. The sample yields 110,000 or so distinct CDR3 sequences, 55% to 70% seen once. Those patients picked for sequencing had displayed CD8+CD57+ cell expansion on flow cytometry. The specimen sequenced was sorted CD4+, CD8+, or CD8+CD57+ T cells (not recorded which) from PBMCs. The receptors were gathered from a human donor with aplastic anemia.

A word on this clonotype: A junction boundary mismatches the germline segment, possibly from a read error. The chain joins TRBV19 to TRBJ1-6; D is unresolved. This CDR3 comprises 16 residues. Germline V gene lookup returns CDR1 LNHDA and CDR2 SQIVND (reference sequence). CDR3 loop: CASSIGSEIGNSPLHF. In DNA, the CDR3 is TGTGCCAGTAGTATTGGTTCGGAAATCGGTAATTCGCCCCTCCACTTT.

The J gene is TRBJ2-1, the V gene TRBV7-2, with D possibly TRBD2 on 5 matching bases. This CDR3 comprises 13 residues. V was shortened by 4 bases and J by 8 bases, with 12 bases between the two germline ends. Germline V gives CDR1 SGHTA, CDR2 FQGNSA. The CDR3 DNA follows: TGTGCCAGCAGCTCCCGGGAAATCGATGAGCAGTTCTTC. This encodes CASSSREIDEQFF.

At least ten counts were recorded for this clonotype. The chain couples TRBV5-6 to TRBJ2-3, with 7 bases aligning to TRBD1. Germline V gene data show CDR1 as SGHDT and CDR2 as YYEEEE. The CDR3 contains 14 residues. V was clipped by 0 bases and J by 3 bases; unmatched bases: 1. The CDR3 loop reads CASSLEQGTDTQYF. The CDR3 coding sequence is TGTGCCAGCAGCTTGGAACAGGGGACAGATACGCAGTATTTT.

CDR3 DNA sequence: TGCAGCGTTGCAGGGCAGGGGGTCGGAAACTATGGCTACACCTTC. This encodes CSVAGQGVGNYGYTF. This chain uses TRBV29-1 with TRBJ1-2; TRBD1 matches 7 bases. This CDR3 has 15 residues. With V trimmed by 4 bases and J by 2 bases, 10 bases remained unmatched. CDR1 and CDR2 from the germline V gene are SQVTM and ANQGSEA.

V usage is TRBV9 and J usage is TRBJ2-7; D not resolved. V lost 0 bases, J lost 0 bases, and 10 bases lay in between. The germline gives CDR1 SGDLS, CDR2 YYNGEE. This CDR3 spans 15 amino acids. CDR3 region: CASSVDPDPSYEQYF. CDR3 DNA: TGTGCCAGCAGCGTAGATCCGGACCCCTCCTACGAGCAGTACTTC.

This chain uses TRBV20-1 with TRBJ2-1; 9 positions agree with TRBD1. Germline V CDR1 and CDR2: DFQATT, SNEGSKA (reference sequence). V dropped 3 bases and J dropped 3; count of bases not matched to a gene: 6. The CDR3 runs 15 residues. CDR3 nucleotides: TGCAGTGCTAGCCCCGGGACAGGGCGCTACAATGAGCAGTTCTTC. Protein sequence: CSASPGTGRYNEQFF.

The chain carries TRBV7-9 and TRBJ2-7; the D gene is possibly TRBD2 (5 bases). The CDR3 is 14 amino acids. The germline CDR1 and CDR2 sequences are SEHNR and FQNEAQ (reference sequence). Trimming cost V 3 bases and J 2 bases, with 11 bases left between them. The CDR3 loop reads CASSFTTGAYEQYF. For the CDR3, the DNA is TGTGCCAGCAGCTTTACTACCGGGGCCTACGAGCAGTACTTC.

In its sample, this clonotype was seen once. The chain couples TRBV24-1 to TRBJ2-1; TRBD2 aligns across 11 bases. With 2 bases clipped from V and 9 bases from J, the junction kept 8 bases outside the gene matches. The germline V gene has CDR1 KGHDR and CDR2 SFDVKD. CDR3 size: 16 residues. The CDR3 DNA reads as TGTGCCACCAGTGATTCGACTAGCGGGGCTTGGAGTGAGCAGTTCTTC. This translates into CATSDSTSGAWSEQFF.

J is TRBJ1-2 and V is TRBV5-8, with 7 bases matching TRBD1. The CDR3 spans 15 residues. Unmatched junction bases numbered 18, after V lost 4 bases and J lost 12 bases. CDR1 is SGHTS, CDR2 YDEGEE, per germline. The CDR3 spells CASSRPERMIGGHTF. In DNA form, the CDR3 reads TGTGCCAGCAGCCGCCCCGAACGTATGATAGGGGGCCACACCTTC.

CDR3 DNA: TGTGCCATCAGTGCGGGAGGGCCTATTTATGAGCAGTTCTTC. Protein product: CAISAGGPIYEQFF. The chain links TRBV10-3 to TRBJ2-1; 8 positions match TRBD2. Unmatched junction bases numbered 7, after V lost 4 bases and J lost 8 bases. Germline CDR1 reads ENHRY; CDR2 reads SYGVKD. This CDR3 has 14 residues.

V and J are TRBV20-1 and TRBJ2-6; 12 nucleotides line up with TRBD1. CDR1 is DFQATT, CDR2 SNEGSKA, per germline (reference sequence). CDR3 length: 17 residues. J lost 2 bases, V lost 3 bases, and 5 bases had no gene match. The CDR3 DNA sequence: TGCAGTGCTAGGGATGGGACAGGGGGCGCTGGGGCCAACGTCCTGACTTTC. Amino acid sequence: CSARDGTGGAGANVLTF.

The chain combines TRBV7-9 with TRBJ2-5; possibly TRBD1 or TRBD2 for D (5 bases each). There are 16 residues in the CDR3. Germline V gene lookup returns CDR1 SEHNR and CDR2 FQNEAQ (reference sequence). V was shortened by 5 bases and J by 4 bases, with 20 bases between the two germline ends. In DNA, the CDR3 is TGTGCCAGCAGCCTAGGGGTTCCGGGGCGTCGAGAGACCCAGTACTTC. It codes for CASSLGVPGRRETQYF.

This clonotype was counted once. This chain connects TRBV7-9 to TRBJ1-1; weak D call: TRBD1 (5 bases). Germline CDR1 is SEHNR and CDR2 is FQNEAQ (reference sequence). The V end lost 1 base, the J end lost 10 bases, and 16 bases lay between the germline ends. There are 14 residues in the CDR3. The CDR3 region is CASSLEGPGRIAFF. For the CDR3, the DNA is TGTGCCAGCAGCTTAGAGGGTCCAGGGAGGATAGCTTTCTTT.

This chain joins TRBV5-4 and TRBJ2-1; possible D gene TRBD1, 5 bases. The CDR3 totals 14 residues. Looked up from germline, CDR1 is SGHNT and CDR2 is YYREEE (reference sequence). Trimming took 3 bases from V and 4 from J, leaving 11 bases between them. The CDR3 DNA is TGTGCCAGCAGCTATACTCAGGGTTACAATGAGCAGTTCTTC. Protein: CASSYTQGYNEQFF.

This chain uses TRBV2 with TRBJ2-5; D uncertain. Trimming took 10 bases from V and 1 from J, leaving 13 bases between them. This CDR3 spans 13 amino acids. Germline lookup yields CDR1 SNHLY and CDR2 FYNNEI. The CDR3 nucleotides are TGTGCCACCAAGGGTGGTCGCCAAGAGACCCAGTACTTC. This translates into CATKGGRQETQYF. The full variable domain, completed using reference TRBV2 and TRBJ2-5, is EPEVTQTPSHQVTQMGQEVILRCVPISNHLYFYWYRQILGQKVEFLVSFYNNEISEKSEIFDDQFSVERPDGSNFTLKIRSTKLEDSAMYFCATKGGRQETQYFGPGTRLLVL.

This clonotype was seen only a few times. The CDR3 reads CASRQHGQGEGTEAFF. The CDR3 DNA reads as TGTGCCAGCAGACAACACGGACAGGGAGAGGGGACTGAAGCTTTCTTT. J is TRBJ1-1 and V is TRBV12-3 or TRBV12-4; 8 bases fit TRBD1. The CDR3 extends over 16 amino acids. V was clipped by 6 bases and J by 5 bases; unmatched bases: 14.

CDR3 protein: CSARDLRGDEQYF. Written as DNA, the CDR3 is TGCAGTGCTAGAGATCTGAGGGGGGACGAGCAGTACTTC. V is TRBV20-1 and J is TRBJ2-7; D may correspond to TRBD1 or TRBD2 (6 bases each). With 0 bases removed from V and 5 bases from J, the gap between germline ends came to 11 bases. The V gene's germline CDR1 is DFQATT and CDR2 SNEGSKA (reference sequence). CDR3 length equals 13 residues.

The chain combines TRBV20-1 with TRBJ2-6; 8 bases fit TRBD1. Germline V gene lookup returns CDR1 DFQATT and CDR2 SNEGSKA (reference sequence). CDR3 length: 15 amino acids. Trimming removed 6 bases from V and 3 bases from J; junction bases left unmatched: 7. In nucleotides, the CDR3 is TGCAGTGCGATCCGGACAGGGAATGGGGCCAACGTCCTGACTTTC. It encodes CSAIRTGNGANVLTF.

This clonotype came up once. J is TRBJ2-3 and V is TRBV2, with 8 nucleotides matching TRBD2. The length of the CDR3 is 13 residues. The V gene's germline CDR1 is SNHLY and CDR2 FYNNEI. The ends lost 6 bases at V and 6 bases at J; junction bases unmatched: 5. CDR3 coding DNA: TGTGCCAGCAGCCCTGGCGGGAGGGATACGCAGTATTTT. Translation gives CASSPGGRDTQYF.

This clonotype was observed a handful of times. The rearrangement joins TRBV24-1 to TRBJ1-5; 7 nucleotides agree with TRBD1. J lost 2 bases, V lost 6 bases, and 6 bases had no gene match. The CDR3 is made up of 15 amino acids. The germline CDR1 and CDR2 sequences are KGHDR and SFDVKD. CDR3 in amino acids: CATSPTGEGNQPQHF. The CDR3 nucleotides read TGTGCCACCAGTCCTACAGGGGAGGGCAATCAGCCCCAGCATTTT.